This entry is about one T cell receptor (beta chain). The antigen remains unidentified. This record belongs to a study of cytomegalovirus exposure and HLA in healthy donors. As for the study in general: From some 190 million T cells, an earlier analysis saw 120 million or so unique TCR beta sequences. The study, taken as a whole, reports: Accurate HLA-A and HLA-B prediction from TCR beta sequences was reported for most subjects. Several of the most significant clusters appeared, in a later analysis, to be linked to common viral pathogens.

Healthy people donating bone marrow made up the donors. Germline V lookup: CDR1 SQVTM, CDR2 ANQGSEA. This CDR3 contains 13 residues. V shed 7 bases and J shed 8 bases, with 20 bases lying between them. The PCR made use of 60 Vbeta and 13 Jbeta primers. Produced via immunoSEQ multiplex PCR; TCRdb's table is partial and in-frame only. The sample shows under 200,000 clones, 80% to 85% of them seen only once. The sample was PBMCs. The clonotype originates from a boy aged 10-17 years in good health and CMV-seronegative. The chain joins TRBV29-1 to TRBJ1-1; weak D call: TRBD1 (5 bases). The CDR3 coding sequence is TGCAGCGCTCTCACTGGGGCTCCGACCGAAGCTTTCTTT. Protein: CSALTGAPTEAFF.